A single sample is the source of the 21 T cell receptor beta chains below, sequenced in a study of response to subunit inactivated influenza vaccine. TCRdb analysed the RT-PCR reads with MiXCR anew, one entry per CDR3 protein. The table includes 490,000 or so distinct CDR3 sequences, approximately 7.6% detected once. The sequences come from PBMCs from blood, collected approximately 25 months after vaccination. The receptor set was obtained from a man between 50 and 75 years old who received an inactivated influenza vaccine.

This clonotype was recorded a few times. The chain combines TRBV20-1 with TRBJ2-3, with 9 bases matching TRBD1. Germline-derived CDR1 and CDR2 are DFQATT and SNEGSKA (reference sequence). The CDR3 extends over 16 amino acids. With 6 bases clipped from V and 0 bases from J, the junction kept 10 bases outside the gene matches. The DNA of the CDR3 is TGCAGTGCCCCTAACCCTGACAGGGGGAGCACAGATACGCAGTATTTT. Its protein is CSAPNPDRGSTDTQYF.

The V call is TRBV7-2, the J call TRBJ1-5; D is unresolved. V was shortened by 5 bases and J by 5 bases, with 10 bases between the two germline ends. CDR3 length: 13 residues. Germline CDR1 reads SGHTA; CDR2 reads FQGNSA. The CDR3 bases are TGTGCCAGCAGCCCGAGGAGGGATCAGCCCCAGCATTTT. This encodes CASSPRRDQPQHF. Filled out from reference TRBV7-2 and TRBJ1-5, the complete variable domain reads GAGVSQSPSNKVTEKGKDVELRCDPISGHTALYWYRQSLGQGLEFLIYFQGNSAPDKSGLPSDRFSAERTGGSVSTLTIQRTQQEDSAVYLCASSPRRDQPQHFGDGTRLSIL.

This clonotype showed up just a few times. The chain recombines TRBV19 with TRBJ2-7; D remains ambiguous. Trimming left V 5 bases short and J 7 bases short, with 15 bases between. The CDR3 loop spans 13 amino acids. The germline gives CDR1 LNHDA, CDR2 SQIVND (reference sequence). CDR3 nucleotide sequence: TGTGCCAGTAGTTCAACCCTCCCGGAGGAGCAGTACTTC. It yields the protein CASSSTLPEEQYF.

This clonotype was seen more than once but under ten times. V is TRBV5-1 and J is TRBJ1-1; 7 bases are shared with TRBD1. The CDR3 contains 15 residues. The V gene end was trimmed by 0 bases and the J gene end by 0 bases; junction bases not matched to a gene: 2. The germline CDR1 and CDR2 sequences are SGHRS and YFSETQ. The CDR3 protein is CASSLVQGMNTEAFF. CDR3 bases: TGCGCCAGCAGCTTGGTACAGGGGATGAACACTGAAGCTTTCTTT.

The rearrangement uses TRBV6-1 and TRBJ2-7; TRBD1 matches at 8 bases. With V trimmed by 1 base and J by 5 bases, 7 bases remained unmatched. This CDR3 has 15 amino acids. The germline V gene has CDR1 MNHNS and CDR2 SASEGT. The DNA for the CDR3 is TGTGCCAGCAGTGAAGGGACAGGGTTTTGGGACGAGCAGTACTTC. This gives the protein CASSEGTGFWDEQYF.

This chain connects TRBV6-1 to TRBJ2-1, with 9 bases identical to TRBD2. There are 15 residues in the CDR3. J gave up 8 bases and V 6 bases, and 11 bases lay outside the gene matches. Germline-derived CDR1 and CDR2 are MNHNS and SASEGT. The CDR3 reads CASRSISGSTYEQFF. In DNA form, the CDR3 reads TGTGCCAGCAGATCCATTAGCGGGAGTACCTATGAGCAGTTCTTC.

This clonotype was recorded a few times. The chain couples TRBV19 to TRBJ2-7, with D possibly matching TRBD2 (6 bases). Trimming cost V 4 bases and J 3 bases, with 10 bases left between them. Germline values: CDR1 LNHDA, CDR2 SQIVND (reference sequence). The CDR3 totals 13 residues. The CDR3 DNA reads as TGTGCCAGTAGTAGAGTAGCGGTCTACGAGCAGTACTTC. Amino acids: CASSRVAVYEQYF.

This clonotype was seen at least ten times. This chain links TRBV12-3 or TRBV12-4 with TRBJ2-5; D is unresolved. The CDR3 has 13 residues. Deletions cut 6 bases from V and 4 bases from J, with 12 bases between. The CDR3 nucleotides read TGTGCCAGCAGCTATTTATGGGCAGAGACCCAGTACTTC. It codes for CASSYLWAETQYF.

This clonotype was picked up many times. J is TRBJ1-5 and V is TRBV20-1; 9 bases are shared with TRBD1. This CDR3 region has 17 residues. Per the germline V gene, CDR1 is DFQATT and CDR2 is SNEGSKA (reference sequence). Trimming at V came to 6 bases and at J to 0 bases, leaving 12 bases not matched to a gene. The CDR3 nucleotides are TGCAGTGCCATGCCGGGACAGGGCGGGGGTAGCAATCAGCCCCAGCATTTT. Amino acids: CSAMPGQGGGSNQPQHF.

This chain joins TRBV7-8 and TRBJ2-3; a weak D match, TRBD1 (6 bases). CDR1 and CDR2 (germline): SGHVS, FQNEAQ. This CDR3 comprises 15 residues. V lost 4 bases and J 2 bases, leaving 13 bases between the germline ends. For the CDR3, the DNA is TGTGCCAGCAGCTCCGGACAGTATCTCACAGATACGCAGTATTTT. This codes for CASSSGQYLTDTQYF.

Ten or more counts support this clonotype. V is TRBV29-1 and J is TRBJ2-3; the match to TRBD2 covers 8 bases. Germline V gene sequence: CDR1 SQVTM, CDR2 ANQGSEA. The ends lost 6 bases at V and 8 bases at J; junction bases unmatched: 7. The length of the CDR3 is 12 residues. The CDR3 spells CSVTREGGTQYF. In nucleotides, the CDR3 is TGCAGCGTGACACGGGAGGGGGGTACGCAGTATTTT.

This clonotype was counted a few times. CDR3 loop: CASSESATYGYTF. CDR3 in DNA: TGTGCCAGCAGTGAGAGTGCTACCTATGGCTACACCTTC. The rearrangement joins TRBV6-1 to TRBJ1-2; no reliable D call. The CDR3 contains 13 residues. Trimming pared 3 bases from V and 4 bases from J, leaving 9 bases between. Germline CDR1 and CDR2: MNHNS and SASEGT.

The chain is built from TRBV11-2 and TRBJ2-1, with 8 bases lining up with TRBD1. The V gene end was trimmed by 7 bases and the J gene end by 6 bases; junction bases not matched to a gene: 11. Germline assignment: CDR1 SGHAT and CDR2 FQNNGV. The CDR3 spans 15 residues. Here the CDR3 DNA reads TGTGCCAGCACCCAGGGGGCCGCCAGGGTCAATGAGCAGTTCTTC. Amino acids: CASTQGAARVNEQFF.

The genes are TRBV12-3 or TRBV12-4 and TRBJ2-1; 9 positions match TRBD1. V was clipped by 5 bases and J by 6 bases; unmatched bases: 20. The CDR3 sequence is 19 residues long. This CDR3 is CASSLQVFGMGQGFNEQFF. The CDR3 DNA sequence: TGTGCCAGCAGTCTCCAGGTTTTTGGTATGGGACAGGGTTTCAATGAGCAGTTCTTC.

The sample holds many counts of this clonotype. CDR3 sequence: CATSRAGTPQETQYF. The CDR3 DNA follows: TGTGCCACCAGCAGAGCCGGGACACCTCAAGAGACCCAGTACTTC. This chain connects TRBV15 to TRBJ2-5, with D perhaps TRBD1 (6 bases). The length of the CDR3 is 15 residues. The germline CDR1 and CDR2 sequences are LNHNV and YYDKDF (reference sequence). Trimming left V 1 base short and J 2 bases short, with 11 bases between.

This clonotype was observed a handful of times. The chain combines TRBV6-1 with TRBJ2-1, with 13 positions matching TRBD2. V lost 6 bases and J lost 5; bases outside the gene matches: 4. Germline V CDR1 and CDR2: MNHNS, SASEGT. The CDR3 is 15 amino acids. The CDR3 loop reads CASRGLAGANNEQFF. Written as DNA, the CDR3 is TGTGCCAGCAGAGGACTAGCGGGGGCCAACAATGAGCAGTTCTTC.

This clonotype was found a few times. The gene calls are TRBV27 and TRBJ2-2, with D uncertain. CDR3 size: 14 residues. The germline gives CDR1 MNHEY, CDR2 SMNVEV (reference sequence). V lost 6 bases to trimming and J lost 2 bases, with 10 bases between them. The CDR3 nucleotides read TGTGCCAGCAGCACCAACTTAAACACCGGGGAGCTGTTTTTT. Protein sequence: CASSTNLNTGELFF.

This chain links TRBV20-1 with TRBJ2-4; D remains ambiguous. From germline, CDR1 is DFQATT and CDR2 SNEGSKA (reference sequence). The V end was cut by 5 bases, the J end by 1 base, with 18 bases between. This CDR3 has 16 residues. The CDR3 bases are TGCAGTGCTGTCGACTGGGCGCAGACGGCCAAAAACATTCAGTACTTC. Its protein product is CSAVDWAQTAKNIQYF.

This clonotype appeared a few times. J is TRBJ1-2 and V is TRBV6-2 or TRBV6-3; D may be TRBD1 (5 bases). This CDR3 is built from 13 residues. The germline gives CDR1 MNHEY, CDR2 SVGEGT. V lost 7 bases, J lost 3 bases, and 12 bases lay in between. CDR3 sequence (DNA): TGTGCCAGCACCTCAGGGACGGACTATGGCTACACCTTC. This sequence encodes CASTSGTDYGYTF.

The chain carries TRBV30 and TRBJ2-1, with TRBD2 identical over 13 bases. The germline V gene encodes CDR1 GTSNPN and CDR2 SVGIG (reference sequence). This CDR3 region has 14 residues. V gave up 5 bases and J gave up 11 bases; unmatched junction bases: 9. DNA for the CDR3: TGTGCCTGGGGACTAGCGGGGGTTTCGGGTAAGCAGTTCTTC. This codes for CAWGLAGVSGKQFF.

This clonotype was picked up many times. The rearrangement uses TRBV11-1 and TRBJ2-2, with 7 nucleotides matching TRBD2. This CDR3 contains 15 residues. Germline V gives CDR1 SGHAT, CDR2 FQDESV (reference sequence). V lost 5 bases and J lost 6; bases outside the gene matches: 9. CDR3 sequence: CASSRDYRDPGELFF. The CDR3 coding sequence is TGTGCCAGCAGCCGGGACTATAGGGACCCCGGGGAGCTGTTTTTT.